The clone carrying this T cell receptor (beta chain) turned up a few times. Its antigen remains unidentified. Amplified TCR beta CDR3 regions derived from RNA transcripts. A set of HTBI primers served as the primers for a first-round RT-PCR of the TCR CDR3. TCRdb ran MiXCR on the multiplex PCR reads and lists one entry per CDR3 protein. This table has about 590,000 distinct CDR3 sequences, approximately 14% appearing once. The germline gives CDR1 SEHNR, CDR2 FQNEAQ (reference sequence). The V segment lost 2 bases and the J segment 9 bases; nucleotides outside the gene matches: 4. This CDR3 has 16 amino acids. The entry originates in a study of T cells in Graves' hyperthyroidism and ophthalmopathy. Study overall: Staff took peripheral blood when the initial diagnosis was made, before any treatment began. Study outcomes and limitations: Separating ophthalmopathy from stable hyperthyroidism was achieved by a 13 V-J model.

The gene calls are TRBV7-9 and TRBJ2-1; 16 positions agree with TRBD2. What was sequenced was blood. The TCR sequence derives from a woman aged 30 to 39 with Graves' hyperthyroidism. The CDR3 DNA follows: TGTGCCAGCAGCTTAAAGGGACTAGCGGGGGGGGGTGAGCAGTTCTTC. Its protein is CASSLKGLAGGGEQFF.